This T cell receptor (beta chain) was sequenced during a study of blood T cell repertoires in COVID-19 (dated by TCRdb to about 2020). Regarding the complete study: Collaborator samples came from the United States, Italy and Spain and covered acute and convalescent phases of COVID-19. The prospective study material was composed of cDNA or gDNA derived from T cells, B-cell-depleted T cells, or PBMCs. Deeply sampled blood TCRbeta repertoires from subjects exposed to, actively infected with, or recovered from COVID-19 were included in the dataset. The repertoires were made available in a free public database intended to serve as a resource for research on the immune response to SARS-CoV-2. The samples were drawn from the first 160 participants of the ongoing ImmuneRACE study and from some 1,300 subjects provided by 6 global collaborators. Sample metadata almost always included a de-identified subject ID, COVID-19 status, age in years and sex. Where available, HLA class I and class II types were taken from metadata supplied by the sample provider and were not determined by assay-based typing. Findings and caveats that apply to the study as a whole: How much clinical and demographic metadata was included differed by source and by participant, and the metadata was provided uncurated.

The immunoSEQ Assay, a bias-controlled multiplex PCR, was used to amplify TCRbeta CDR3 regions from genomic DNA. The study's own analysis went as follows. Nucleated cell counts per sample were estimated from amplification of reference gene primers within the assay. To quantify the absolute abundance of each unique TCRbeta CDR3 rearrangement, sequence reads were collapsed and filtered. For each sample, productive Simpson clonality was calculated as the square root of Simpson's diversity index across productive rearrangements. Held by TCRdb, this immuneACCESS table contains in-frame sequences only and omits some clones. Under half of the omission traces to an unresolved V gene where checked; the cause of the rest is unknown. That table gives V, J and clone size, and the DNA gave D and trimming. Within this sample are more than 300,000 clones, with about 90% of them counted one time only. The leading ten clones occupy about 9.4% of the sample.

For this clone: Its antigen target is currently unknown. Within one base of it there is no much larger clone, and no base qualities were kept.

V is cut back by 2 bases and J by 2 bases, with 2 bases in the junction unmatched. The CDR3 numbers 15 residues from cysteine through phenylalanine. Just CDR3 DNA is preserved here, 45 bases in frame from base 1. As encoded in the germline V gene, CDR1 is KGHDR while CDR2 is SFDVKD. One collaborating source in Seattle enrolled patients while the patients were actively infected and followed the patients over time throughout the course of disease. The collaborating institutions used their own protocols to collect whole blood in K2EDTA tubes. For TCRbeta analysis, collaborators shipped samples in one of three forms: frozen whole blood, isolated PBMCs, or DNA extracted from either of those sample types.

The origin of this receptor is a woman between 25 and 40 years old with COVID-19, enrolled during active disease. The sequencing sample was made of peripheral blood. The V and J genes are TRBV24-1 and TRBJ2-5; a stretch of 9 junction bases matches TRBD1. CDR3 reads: CATSDWTGAQETQYF. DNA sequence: TGTGCCACCAGTGATTGGACAGGGGCTCAAGAGACCCAGTACTTC.